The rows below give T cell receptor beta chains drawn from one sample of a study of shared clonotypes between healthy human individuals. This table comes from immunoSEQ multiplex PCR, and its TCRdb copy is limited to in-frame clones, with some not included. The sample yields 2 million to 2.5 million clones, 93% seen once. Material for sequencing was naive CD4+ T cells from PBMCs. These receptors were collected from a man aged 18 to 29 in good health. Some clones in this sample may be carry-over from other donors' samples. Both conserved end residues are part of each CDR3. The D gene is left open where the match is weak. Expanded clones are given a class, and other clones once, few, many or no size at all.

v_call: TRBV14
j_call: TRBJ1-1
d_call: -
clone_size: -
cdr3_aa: CASSLQVLAGTEAFF
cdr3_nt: TGTGCCAGCAGCCTACAGGTCCTGGCGGGTACTGAAGCTTTCTTT

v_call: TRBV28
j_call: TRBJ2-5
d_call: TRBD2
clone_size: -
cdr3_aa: CASSFPGRGLGETQYF
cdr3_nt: TGTGCCAGCAGTTTCCCCGGGCGGGGGTTGGGCGAGACCCAGTACTTC

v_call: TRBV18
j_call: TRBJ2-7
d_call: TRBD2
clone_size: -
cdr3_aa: CASSPLAGGSYEQYF
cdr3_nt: TGTGCCAGCTCACCACTAGCGGGAGGTTCCTACGAGCAGTACTTC

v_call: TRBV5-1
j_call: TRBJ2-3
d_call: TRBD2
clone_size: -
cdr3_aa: CASSSSSGRADTQYF
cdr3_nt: TGCGCCAGCAGCTCGAGTAGCGGGAGGGCAGATACGCAGTATTTT

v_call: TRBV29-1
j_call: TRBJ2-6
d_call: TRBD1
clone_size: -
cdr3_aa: CSVGQGAGGANVLTF
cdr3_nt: TGCAGCGTAGGACAGGGGGCTGGTGGGGCCAACGTCCTGACTTTC

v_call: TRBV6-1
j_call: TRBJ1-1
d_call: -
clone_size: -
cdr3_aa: CASSRAAAMTEAFF
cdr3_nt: TGTGCCAGCTCCAGGGCGGCGGCGATGACTGAAGCTTTCTTT

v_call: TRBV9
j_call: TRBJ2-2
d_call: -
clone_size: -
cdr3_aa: CASSVIHGELFF
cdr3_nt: TGTGCCAGCAGCGTTATTCACGGGGAGCTGTTTTTT

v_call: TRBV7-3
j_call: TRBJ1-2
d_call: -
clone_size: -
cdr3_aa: CASSFSRAGGYTF
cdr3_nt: TGTGCCAGCAGCTTCTCCAGGGCGGGTGGCTACACCTTC

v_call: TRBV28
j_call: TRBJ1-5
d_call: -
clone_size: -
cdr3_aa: CASSLEQPQHF
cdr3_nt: TGTGCCAGCAGTTTAGAGCAGCCCCAGCATTTT

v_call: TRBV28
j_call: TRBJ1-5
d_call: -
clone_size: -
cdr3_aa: CASSRRRDQPQHF
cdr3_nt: TGTGCCAGCAGCCGAAGGAGGGATCAGCCCCAGCATTTT

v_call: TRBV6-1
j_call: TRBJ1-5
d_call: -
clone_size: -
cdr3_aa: CASSEGWTNQPQHF
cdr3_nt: TGTGCCAGCAGTGAAGGGTGGACCAATCAGCCCCAGCATTTT

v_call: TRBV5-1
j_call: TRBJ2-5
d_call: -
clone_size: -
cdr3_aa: CASSLGTALQETQYF
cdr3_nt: TGCGCCAGCAGCTTGGGGACAGCCCTTCAAGAGACCCAGTACTTC

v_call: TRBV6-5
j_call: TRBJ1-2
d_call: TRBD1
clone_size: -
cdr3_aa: CASSGWDRGINGYTF
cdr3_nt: TGTGCCAGCAGCGGATGGGACAGGGGGATAAATGGCTACACCTTC

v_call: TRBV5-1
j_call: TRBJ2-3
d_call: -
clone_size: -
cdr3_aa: CASSFFGTDTQYF
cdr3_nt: TGCGCCAGCAGCTTCTTTGGCACAGATACGCAGTATTTT

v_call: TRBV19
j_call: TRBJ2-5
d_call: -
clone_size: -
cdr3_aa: CASRGADDQETQYF
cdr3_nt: TGTGCCAGCCGGGGAGCGGACGACCAAGAGACCCAGTACTTC

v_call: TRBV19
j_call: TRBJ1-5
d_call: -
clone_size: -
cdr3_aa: CASSPPYQPQHF
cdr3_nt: TGTGCCAGTAGTCCGCCTTATCAGCCCCAGCATTTT

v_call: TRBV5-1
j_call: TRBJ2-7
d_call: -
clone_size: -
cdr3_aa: CASSEGSRDEQYF
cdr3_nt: TGCGCCAGCAGCGAGGGTAGCCGGGACGAGCAGTACTTC

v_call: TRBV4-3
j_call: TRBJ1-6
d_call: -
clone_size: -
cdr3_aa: CASSQVGQGNSPLHF
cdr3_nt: TGCGCCAGCAGCCAAGTGGGTCAGGGGAATTCACCCCTCCACTTT

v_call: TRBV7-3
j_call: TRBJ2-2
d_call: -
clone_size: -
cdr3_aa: CASSRDINTGELFF
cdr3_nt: TGTGCCAGCAGCCGGGACATTAACACCGGGGAGCTGTTTTTT

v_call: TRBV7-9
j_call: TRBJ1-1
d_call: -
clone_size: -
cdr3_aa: CASSFPPGKNVGNTEAFF
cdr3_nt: TGTGCCAGCAGCTTCCCTCCAGGGAAGAACGTCGGGAACACTGAAGCTTTCTTT

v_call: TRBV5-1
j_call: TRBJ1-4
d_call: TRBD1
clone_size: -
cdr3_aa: CASSLTGGTNEKLFF
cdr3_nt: TGCGCCAGCAGCCTAACAGGGGGGACTAATGAAAAACTGTTTTTT

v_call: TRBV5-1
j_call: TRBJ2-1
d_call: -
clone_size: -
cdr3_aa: CASTPTDYNEQFF
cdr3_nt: TGCGCCAGCACCCCGACAGACTACAATGAGCAGTTCTTC

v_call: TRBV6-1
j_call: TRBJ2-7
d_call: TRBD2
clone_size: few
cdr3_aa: CASRGRGGTYEQYF
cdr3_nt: TGTGCCAGCAGGGGACGGGGGGGGACTTACGAGCAGTACTTC

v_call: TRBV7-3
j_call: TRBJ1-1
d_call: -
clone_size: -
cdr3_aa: CASSSHGGVTEAFF
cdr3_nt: TGTGCCAGCAGCTCCCACGGGGGCGTCACTGAAGCTTTCTTT

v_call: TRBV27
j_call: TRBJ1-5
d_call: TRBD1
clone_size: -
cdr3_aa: CASSSGGQGSNQPQHF
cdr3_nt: TGTGCCAGCAGTTCGGGCGGACAGGGTAGCAATCAGCCCCAGCATTTT

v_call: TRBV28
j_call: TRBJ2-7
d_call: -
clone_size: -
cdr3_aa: CASSFRLYEQYF
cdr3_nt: TGTGCCAGCAGTTTTAGATTGTACGAGCAGTACTTC

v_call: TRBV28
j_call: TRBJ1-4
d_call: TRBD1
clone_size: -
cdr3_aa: CASSIWTGRLFF
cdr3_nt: TGTGCCAGCAGTATCTGGACAGGGAGGCTGTTTTTT

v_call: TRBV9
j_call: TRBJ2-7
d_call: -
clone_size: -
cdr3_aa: CASSVGYSSYEQYF
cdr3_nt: TGTGCCAGCAGCGTAGGATATAGCTCCTACGAGCAGTACTTC

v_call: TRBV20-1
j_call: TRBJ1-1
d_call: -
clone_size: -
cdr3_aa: CSARVTGYAFF
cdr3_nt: TGCAGTGCTAGGGTTACAGGGTATGCTTTCTTT

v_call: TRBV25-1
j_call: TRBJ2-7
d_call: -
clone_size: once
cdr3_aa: CASSGEEALSSYEQYF
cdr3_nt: TGTGCCAGCAGTGGGGAGGAAGCGCTGAGCTCCTACGAGCAGTACTTC

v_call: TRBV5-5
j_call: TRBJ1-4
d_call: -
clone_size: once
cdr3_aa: CASSLGATNEKLFF
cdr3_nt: TGTGCCAGCAGCTTGGGGGCAACTAATGAAAAACTGTTTTTT

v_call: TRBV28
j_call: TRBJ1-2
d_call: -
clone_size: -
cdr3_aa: CASSLFGGASGYTF
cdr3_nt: TGTGCCAGCAGTTTATTCGGAGGGGCCTCTGGCTACACCTTC

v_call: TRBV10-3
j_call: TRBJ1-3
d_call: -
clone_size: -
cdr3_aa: CAIKAGNTIYF
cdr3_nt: TGTGCCATCAAGGCTGGAAACACCATATATTTT

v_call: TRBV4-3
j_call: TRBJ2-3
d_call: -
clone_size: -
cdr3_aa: CASSQEGDTQYF
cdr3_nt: TGCGCCAGCAGCCAAGAGGGAGATACGCAGTATTTT

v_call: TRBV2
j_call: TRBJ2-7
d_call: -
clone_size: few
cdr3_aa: CASSRAPSYEQYF
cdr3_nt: TGTGCCAGCAGTCGGGCCCCATCCTACGAGCAGTACTTC

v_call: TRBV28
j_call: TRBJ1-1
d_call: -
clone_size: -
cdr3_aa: CASSFWENTEAFF
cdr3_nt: TGTGCCAGCAGTTTCTGGGAGAACACTGAAGCTTTCTTT

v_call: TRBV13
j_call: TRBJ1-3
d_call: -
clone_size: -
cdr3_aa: CASTHRASGNTIYF
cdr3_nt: TGTGCCAGCACCCACAGGGCGTCTGGAAACACCATATATTTT

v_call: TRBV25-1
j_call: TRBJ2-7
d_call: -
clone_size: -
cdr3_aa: CASSELGANSYEQYF
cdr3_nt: TGTGCCAGCAGTGAGCTGGGGGCGAACAGTTACGAGCAGTACTTC

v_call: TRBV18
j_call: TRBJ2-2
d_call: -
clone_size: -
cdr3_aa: CASSQRGGELFF
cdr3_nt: TGTGCCAGCTCACAAAGGGGCGGGGAGCTGTTTTTT

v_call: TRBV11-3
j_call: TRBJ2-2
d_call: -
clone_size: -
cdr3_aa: CASSLQGTTGELFF
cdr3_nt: TGTGCCAGCAGCCTTCAGGGGACCACCGGGGAGCTGTTTTTT

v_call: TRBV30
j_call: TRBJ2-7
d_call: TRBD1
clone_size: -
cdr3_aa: CAWKGGTGSHEQYF
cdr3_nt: TGTGCCTGGAAGGGCGGGACAGGGTCCCACGAGCAGTACTTC

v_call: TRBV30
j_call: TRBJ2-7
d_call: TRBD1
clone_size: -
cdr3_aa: CAWSVSNRGISYEQYF
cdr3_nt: TGTGCCTGGAGTGTTTCAAACAGGGGCATCTCCTACGAGCAGTACTTC

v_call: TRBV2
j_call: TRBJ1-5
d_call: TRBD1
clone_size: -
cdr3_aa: CASRDRGPVQPQHF
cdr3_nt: TGTGCCAGTAGGGACAGGGGGCCAGTTCAGCCCCAGCATTTT

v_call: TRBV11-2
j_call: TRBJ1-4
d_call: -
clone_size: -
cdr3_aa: CASSPRANEKLFF
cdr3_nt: TGTGCCAGCAGCCCGAGGGCGAATGAAAAACTGTTTTTT

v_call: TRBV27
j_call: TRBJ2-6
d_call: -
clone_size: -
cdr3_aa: CASGRQDGFFSGANVLTF
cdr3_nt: TGTGCCAGCGGACGCCAGGACGGATTCTTCTCTGGGGCCAACGTCCTGACTTTC